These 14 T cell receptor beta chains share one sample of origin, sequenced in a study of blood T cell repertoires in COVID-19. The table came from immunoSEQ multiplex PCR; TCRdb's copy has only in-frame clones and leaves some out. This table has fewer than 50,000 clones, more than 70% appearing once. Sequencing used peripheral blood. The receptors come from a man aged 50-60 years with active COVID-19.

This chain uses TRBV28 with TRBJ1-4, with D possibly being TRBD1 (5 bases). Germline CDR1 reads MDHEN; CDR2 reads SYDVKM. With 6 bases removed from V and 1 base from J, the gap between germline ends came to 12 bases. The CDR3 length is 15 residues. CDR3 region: CASRGGRITNEKLFF. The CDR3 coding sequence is TGTGCCAGCAGGGGGGGGAGGATAACTAATGAAAAACTGTTTTTT.

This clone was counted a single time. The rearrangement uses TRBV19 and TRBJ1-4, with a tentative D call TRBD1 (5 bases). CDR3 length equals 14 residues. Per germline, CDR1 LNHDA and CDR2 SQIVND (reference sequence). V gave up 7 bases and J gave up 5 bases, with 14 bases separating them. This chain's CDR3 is CASTSGLWNEKLFF. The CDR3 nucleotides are TGTGCCAGTACCTCGGGACTTTGGAATGAAAAACTGTTTTTT.

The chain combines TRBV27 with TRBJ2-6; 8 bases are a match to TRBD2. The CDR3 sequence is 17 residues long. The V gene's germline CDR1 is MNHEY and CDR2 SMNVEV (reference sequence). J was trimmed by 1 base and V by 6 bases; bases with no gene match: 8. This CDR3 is CASRRAGDGSGANVLTF. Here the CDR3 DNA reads TGTGCCAGCAGGAGAGCGGGAGACGGTTCTGGGGCCAACGTCCTGACTTTC.

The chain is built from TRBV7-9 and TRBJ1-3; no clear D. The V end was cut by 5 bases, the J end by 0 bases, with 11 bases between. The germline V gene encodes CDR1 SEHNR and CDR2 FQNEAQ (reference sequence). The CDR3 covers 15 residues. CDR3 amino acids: CASSLTVISGNTIYF. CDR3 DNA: TGTGCCAGCAGCCTCACTGTAATCTCTGGAAACACCATATATTTT.

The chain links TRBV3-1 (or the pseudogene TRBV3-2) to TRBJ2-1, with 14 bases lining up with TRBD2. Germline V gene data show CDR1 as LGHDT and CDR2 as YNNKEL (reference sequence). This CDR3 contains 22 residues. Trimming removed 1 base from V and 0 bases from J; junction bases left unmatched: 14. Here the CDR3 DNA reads TGTGCCAGCAGCCAAGGACATCGACTAGCGGGGGGGCGTCGTCTCTCCTACAATGAGCAGTTCTTC. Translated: CASSQGHRLAGGRRLSYNEQFF.

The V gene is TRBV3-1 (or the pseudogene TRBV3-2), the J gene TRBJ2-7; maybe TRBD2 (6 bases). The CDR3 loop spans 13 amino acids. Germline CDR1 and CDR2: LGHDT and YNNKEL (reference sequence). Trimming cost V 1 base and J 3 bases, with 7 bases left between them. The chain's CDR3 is CASSQAGVYEQYF. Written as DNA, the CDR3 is TGTGCCAGCAGCCAAGCGGGAGTCTACGAGCAGTACTTC.

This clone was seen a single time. CDR3 DNA: TGTGCCAGCAGCGTAGCGGGAGCGGGAGGGTCCTACAATGAGCAGTTCTTC. Its protein product is CASSVAGAGGSYNEQFF. This chain links TRBV9 with TRBJ2-1, with 10 bases that match TRBD2. The CDR3 runs 17 residues. V dropped 0 bases and J dropped 1; count of bases not matched to a gene: 4. The V gene's germline CDR1 is SGDLS and CDR2 YYNGEE.

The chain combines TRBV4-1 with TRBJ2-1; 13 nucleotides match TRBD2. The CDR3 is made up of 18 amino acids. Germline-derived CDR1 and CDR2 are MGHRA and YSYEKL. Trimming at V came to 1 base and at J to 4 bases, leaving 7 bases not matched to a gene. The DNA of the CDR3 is TGCGCCAGCAGCCAAGTTGATATGGGACTAGCGGGGTACAATGAGCAGTTCTTC. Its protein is CASSQVDMGLAGYNEQFF.

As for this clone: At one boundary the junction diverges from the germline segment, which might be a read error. The CDR3 loop reads CATSALTGQPHEQFF. CDR3 coding DNA: TGTGCCACCAGTGCTTTGACAGGTCAGCCCCATGAGCAGTTCTTC. The V and J genes are TRBV24-1 and TRBJ2-1; D is perhaps TRBD1 (6 bases). The CDR3 sequence is 15 residues long. CDR1 and CDR2 (germline): KGHDR, SFDVKD.

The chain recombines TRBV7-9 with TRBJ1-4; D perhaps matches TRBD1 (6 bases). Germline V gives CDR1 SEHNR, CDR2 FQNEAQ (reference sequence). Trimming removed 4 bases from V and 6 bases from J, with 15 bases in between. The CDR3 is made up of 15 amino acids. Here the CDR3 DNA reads TGTGCCAGCAGCTGGTCCAGGGACACCGATGAAAAACTGTTTTTT. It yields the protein CASSWSRDTDEKLFF.

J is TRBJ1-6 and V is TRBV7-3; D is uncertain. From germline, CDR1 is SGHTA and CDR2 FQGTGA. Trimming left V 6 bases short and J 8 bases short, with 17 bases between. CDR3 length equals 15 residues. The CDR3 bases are TGTGCCAGCAGTGACGGGATCTCTCATGATTCACCCCTCCACTTT. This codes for CASSDGISHDSPLHF.

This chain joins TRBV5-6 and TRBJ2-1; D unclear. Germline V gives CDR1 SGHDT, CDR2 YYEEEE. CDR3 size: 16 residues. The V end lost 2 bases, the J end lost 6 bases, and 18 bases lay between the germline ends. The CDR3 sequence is CASSFNQIPNPNEQFF. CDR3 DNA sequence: TGTGCCAGCAGCTTCAATCAGATCCCAAACCCCAATGAGCAGTTCTTC.

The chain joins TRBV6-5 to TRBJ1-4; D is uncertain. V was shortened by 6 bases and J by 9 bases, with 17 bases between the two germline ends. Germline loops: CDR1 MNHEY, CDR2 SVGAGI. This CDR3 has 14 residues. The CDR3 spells CASRGIGSGKKLFF. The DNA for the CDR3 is TGTGCCAGCAGAGGGATCGGGAGTGGGAAAAAACTGTTTTTT.

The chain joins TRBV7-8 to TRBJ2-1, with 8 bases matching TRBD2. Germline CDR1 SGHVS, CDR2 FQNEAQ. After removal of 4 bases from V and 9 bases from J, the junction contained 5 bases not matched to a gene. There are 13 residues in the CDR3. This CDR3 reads CASSSRGGGEQFF. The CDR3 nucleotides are TGTGCCAGCAGCTCCCGGGGGGGAGGTGAGCAGTTCTTC.